This TCR beta chain is drawn from a study of T cell repertoires in cytomegalovirus infection. Points from the study as a whole: Summed frequency of public TCR beta families distinguished CMV carriers with the relevant HLA.

Via MiXCR, TCRdb re-called the reads, giving one row per CDR3 protein. The sample shows more than 400,000 distinct CDR3 sequences, less than 30% of them seen only once. The CDR3 loop spans 15 amino acids. Trimming removed 4 bases at V and 3 bases at J, with 12 bases between. Germline V lookup: CDR1 SGHTA, CDR2 FQGNSA. Ten or more counts support this clonotype. As yet, its antigen is unknown. The TCR was taken from a human donor in good health (CMV status not recorded). Some clones in this sample may be carry-over from other donors' samples. Material for sequencing was PBMCs. The chain joins TRBV7-2 to TRBJ2-2, with D perhaps matching TRBD2 (5 bases). The DNA of the CDR3 is TGTGCCAGCAGCTCCGGACTGACTCACACCGGGGAGCTGTTTTTT. This translates into CASSSGLTHTGELFF.